This T cell receptor beta chain is from a study of CD8+CD57+ T cells in acquired aplastic anemia. Genomic DNA served as template for TCR beta VDJ and CDR3 profiling. TCRdb recomputed calls from the reads with MiXCR, one row per CDR3 protein. Of just over 400,000 distinct CDR3 sequences listed, 65% to 80% were seen once; the top ten hold 3.5% to 4.5%. General study findings and limits: Between the patient and control groups, CD8+ Simpson's diversity did not differ significantly.

Comments on this clonotype: Its specificity is not known.

Germline V gene data show CDR1 as SGHNT and CDR2 as YYREEE (reference sequence). V shed 0 bases, J shed 5 bases, and the junction held 12 bases outside the gene matches. This CDR3 has 18 residues. The source of this sequence is a human donor in good health, serving as a control. Sequenced material: sorted CD4+, CD8+, or CD8+CD57+ T cells (not recorded which) from PBMCs. The rearrangement joins TRBV5-4 to TRBJ2-1; 9 nucleotides match TRBD2. CDR3 in DNA: TGTGCCAGCAGCTTGGGCCCCGCCCTAGCGGGGATGGACAATGAGCAGTTCTTC. Protein product: CASSLGPALAGMDNEQFF.